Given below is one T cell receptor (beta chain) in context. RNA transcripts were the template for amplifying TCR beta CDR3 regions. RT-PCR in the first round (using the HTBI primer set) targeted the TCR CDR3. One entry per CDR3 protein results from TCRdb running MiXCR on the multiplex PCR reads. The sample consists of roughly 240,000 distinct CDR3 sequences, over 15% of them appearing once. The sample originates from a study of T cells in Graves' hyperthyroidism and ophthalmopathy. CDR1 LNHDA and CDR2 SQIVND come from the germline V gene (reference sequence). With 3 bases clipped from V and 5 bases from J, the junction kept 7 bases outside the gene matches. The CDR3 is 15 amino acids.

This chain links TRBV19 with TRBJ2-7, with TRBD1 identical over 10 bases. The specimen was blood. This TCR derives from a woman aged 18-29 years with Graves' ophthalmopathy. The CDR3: CASSIYYGQGDEQYF. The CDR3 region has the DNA TGTGCCAGTAGTATCTACTACGGACAGGGGGACGAGCAGTACTTC.